Presented here are 30 T cell receptor beta chains from one specimen sequenced in a study of blood T cell repertoires in COVID-19. Sequencing used immunoSEQ multiplex PCR; TCRdb keeps in-frame clones, though not all of them. The sample has roughly 190,000 clones, 84% seen once. Source material: PBMCs or T cells enriched from blood (not recorded which). Every receptor here comes from a woman between 25 and 40 years old who had been exposed to COVID-19.

Only a few counts were recorded for this clone. The genes are TRBV6-6 and TRBJ2-2, with D maybe TRBD2 (5 bases). The CDR3 is made up of 14 amino acids. Trimming shortened V by 10 bases and J by 6 bases, and 18 bases separated the two germline ends. Per the germline V gene, CDR1 is MNHNY and CDR2 is SVGAGI (reference sequence). The CDR3 DNA reads TGTGCCATCTCGAGACGGGAAAGATCCGGGGAGCTGTTTTTT. This codes for CAISRRERSGELFF.

The chain uses TRBV21-1 and TRBJ1-2; the table's D call TRBD1 went unverified against the DNA. TRBV21-1 is labeled a pseudogene. This CDR3 is 14 amino acids long. The CDR3 loop reads CASTPGQGGYGYTF. DNA of the CDR3: TGTGCCAGCACCCCGGGACAGGGGGGCTATGGCTACACCTTC.

Concerning this clone: Compared with germline, one end of the junction differs, possibly owing to a read error. The chain is built from TRBV5-4 and TRBJ1-2; TRBD1 agrees at 7 bases. The CDR3 is made up of 13 amino acids. The germline V gene encodes CDR1 SGHNT and CDR2 YYREEE (reference sequence). The CDR3 DNA is TGTGCCAGCAGTGTTACAGGGGAAGGGTTCAGAGGCTTC. Translation gives CASSVTGEGFRGF. Based on the CDR3 plus reference TRBV5-4 and TRBJ1-2, the full variable domain is ETGVTQSPTHLIKTRGQQVTLRCSSQSGHNTVSWYQQALGQGPQFIFQYYREEENGRGNFPPRFSGLQFPNYSSELNVNALELDDSALYLCASSVTGEGFRGFGSGTRLTVV.

The J gene is TRBJ1-2, the V gene TRBV9; D uncertain. The V gene lost 7 bases and the J gene lost 7 bases, with 11 bases spanning the gap. CDR1 is SGDLS and CDR2 is YYNGEE in the germline V gene. This CDR3 region has 11 residues. The CDR3 region is CASAGLFGYTF. Written as DNA, the CDR3 is TGTGCCAGCGCAGGCCTATTTGGCTACACCTTC. Full variable domain (rest looked up from reference TRBV9 and TRBJ1-2): DSGVTQTPKHLITATGQRVTLRCSPRSGDLSVYWYQQSLDQGLQFLIQYYNGEERAKGNILERFSAQQFPDLHSELNLSSLELGDSALYFCASAGLFGYTFGSGTRLTVV.

V is TRBV30 and J is TRBJ2-1; tentative D call: TRBD2 (6 bases). Germline CDR1 GTSNPN, CDR2 SVGIG (reference sequence). There are 14 residues in the CDR3. V was clipped by 1 base and J by 14 bases, with 21 bases between them. CDR3 in amino acids: CAWSASLGGKREFF. CDR3 coding DNA: TGTGCCTGGAGTGCTTCACTAGGAGGGAAAAGAGAGTTCTTC.

This chain connects TRBV5-1 to TRBJ1-1; weak D call: TRBD1 (6 bases). V was cut by 4 bases and J by 0 bases, with 13 bases left in between. This CDR3 region has 15 residues. Germline values: CDR1 SGHRS, CDR2 YFSETQ. The CDR3 coding sequence is TGCGCCAGCAGCAAGGACAGTCACATGAACACTGAAGCTTTCTTT. Translated: CASSKDSHMNTEAFF.

The V and J genes are TRBV28 and TRBJ2-6; D remains unclear. The CDR3 spans 14 residues. V was cut by 7 bases and J by 0 bases, with 7 bases left in between. Germline V CDR1 and CDR2: MDHEN, SYDVKM. DNA of the CDR3: TGTGCCAGCACGATGAGCTCTGGGGCCAACGTCCTGACTTTC. Translation gives CASTMSSGANVLTF.

V and J are TRBV5-1 and TRBJ1-1; unclear D gene. The CDR3 loop spans 13 amino acids. Per the germline V gene, CDR1 is SGHRS and CDR2 is YFSETQ. Trimming cost V 4 bases and J 1 base, with 8 bases left between them. CDR3 sequence reads: CASSEPKNTEAFF. The CDR3, as DNA: TGCGCCAGCAGCGAGCCAAAGAACACTGAAGCTTTCTTT.

The chain carries TRBV15 and TRBJ1-5; 8 bases are shared with TRBD1. V gave up 8 bases and J gave up 2 bases; unmatched junction bases: 8. CDR1 and CDR2 (germline): LNHNV, YYDKDF (reference sequence). The CDR3 loop spans 15 amino acids. Here the CDR3 DNA reads TGTGCCACCGGGAACGGGGGACAGGGCAATCAGCCCCAGCATTTT. As protein: CATGNGGQGNQPQHF.

The rearrangement uses TRBV2 and TRBJ1-4, with D maybe TRBD1 (5 bases). The CDR3 runs 10 residues. The germline V gene has CDR1 SNHLY and CDR2 FYNNEI. V was clipped by 7 bases and J by 14 bases, with 11 bases between them. The CDR3 DNA sequence: TGTGCCAGCAAGGGGAGGTATCTGTTTTTT. This codes for CASKGRYLFF.

This chain uses TRBV5-6 with TRBJ1-5; perhaps TRBD1 as D (6 bases). V was clipped by 2 bases and J by 7 bases, with 16 bases between them. CDR1 and CDR2 from the germline V gene are SGHDT and YYEEEE. CDR3 size: 15 residues. CDR3 protein: CASSLTGRGNQPQHF. Here the CDR3 DNA reads TGTGCCAGCAGCTTAACAGGGAGGGGAAACCAGCCCCAGCATTTT.

This rearrangement joins TRBV12-3 or TRBV12-4 to TRBJ2-1, with 8 bases that match TRBD1. The CDR3 contains 12 residues. J gave up 9 bases and V 11 bases, and 9 bases lay outside the gene matches. CDR3: CAAGQGWSEQFF. The CDR3 nucleotides read TGTGCCGCCGGACAGGGCTGGAGTGAGCAGTTCTTC.

This clone was detected once. The chain uses TRBV5-1 and TRBJ2-1, with TRBD2 matching 12 bases. Germline V CDR1 and CDR2: SGHRS, YFSETQ. The CDR3 loop spans 16 amino acids. J was trimmed by 6 bases and V by 0 bases; bases with no gene match: 4. This CDR3 is CASSLGLAGGTNEQFF. For the CDR3, the DNA is TGCGCCAGCAGCTTGGGGCTAGCGGGGGGGACCAATGAGCAGTTCTTC.

This rearrangement joins TRBV4-3 to TRBJ1-5, with 7 bases fitting TRBD1. Germline trimming cut 0 bases from V and 7 bases from J; bases unmatched to any gene: 6. This CDR3 region has 15 residues. Germline V CDR1 and CDR2: LGHNA, YSLEER. The CDR3 loop is CASSQDRRGQQPQHF. DNA of the CDR3: TGCGCCAGCAGCCAAGATAGGAGGGGGCAACAGCCCCAGCATTTT.

The CDR3: CAISGFQGNTIYF. DNA of the CDR3: TGTGCCATCAGTGGATTTCAGGGAAACACCATATATTTT. This chain links TRBV10-3 with TRBJ1-3; unclear D gene. Per the germline V gene, CDR1 is ENHRY and CDR2 is SYGVKD. Trimming cost V 4 bases and J 4 bases, with 8 bases left between them. CDR3 length equals 13 residues.

Only one count was recorded for this clone. This chain connects TRBV5-1 to TRBJ1-4; 7 positions match TRBD1. The junction had 8 bases not matched to a gene; V was cut back by 5 bases and J by 7 bases. From germline, CDR1 is SGHRS and CDR2 YFSETQ. The CDR3 contains 14 residues. The DNA for the CDR3 is TGCGCCAGCAGTTTAGGGGGCAATGTTGAAAAACTGTTTTTT. It encodes CASSLGGNVEKLFF. Supplemented by reference TRBV5-1 and TRBJ1-4, the full variable domain reads KAGVTQTPRYLIKTRGQQVTLSCSPISGHRSVSWYQQTPGQGLQFLFEYFSETQRNKGNFPGRFSGRQFSNSRSEMNVSTLELGDSALYLCASSLGGNVEKLFFGSGTQLSVL.

V gene TRBV7-2 combines with J gene TRBJ2-3; 10 nucleotides match TRBD2. The CDR3 spans 17 residues. Germline values: CDR1 SGHTA, CDR2 FQGNSA. V gave up 5 bases and J gave up 6 bases; unmatched junction bases: 14. The CDR3 coding sequence is TGTGCCAGCAGCACCGGGACTAGCGTTTTGGTAGGGGATACGCAGTATTTT. Its translation: CASSTGTSVLVGDTQYF.

The J gene is TRBJ1-3, the V gene TRBV6-5; TRBD1 matches at 7 bases. Germline values: CDR1 MNHEY, CDR2 SVGAGI. There are 15 residues in the CDR3. Germline trimming cut 6 bases from V and 3 bases from J; bases unmatched to any gene: 8. DNA of the CDR3: TGTGCCAGCAGGGAGGGGGCAATTATTGGAAACACCATATATTTT. Translated: CASREGAIIGNTIYF.

The J gene is TRBJ1-2, the V gene TRBV21-1; the tabulated D call, TRBD1, remains unverified against the DNA. TRBV21-1 counts as a pseudogene. The CDR3 extends over 16 amino acids. CDR3 coding DNA: TGTGCCAGCAGCAAAGAAAGTATAGCAGGGGCCGGTGGCTACACCTTC. This encodes CASSKESIAGAGGYTF.

CDR3 bases: TGTGCCAGCAGTGGGGCCGGCAGCTATGGCTACACCTTC. Its translation: CASSGAGSYGYTF. The chain combines TRBV2 with TRBJ1-2; D not certain. Trimming removed 4 bases at V and 4 bases at J, with 10 bases between. The germline V gene encodes CDR1 SNHLY and CDR2 FYNNEI. The CDR3 extends over 13 amino acids.

This rearrangement joins TRBV7-2 to TRBJ2-1, with D perhaps TRBD1 (5 bases). V lost 5 bases and J 4 bases, leaving 9 bases between the germline ends. The CDR3 is 13 residues long. Germline CDR1 reads SGHTA; CDR2 reads FQGNSA. CDR3 sequence: CASSDNRYNEQFF. CDR3 coding DNA: TGTGCCAGCAGCGACAACAGGTACAATGAGCAGTTCTTC.

The V gene is TRBV6-5, the J gene TRBJ1-5; 8 bases fit TRBD1. Per the germline V gene, CDR1 is MNHEY and CDR2 is SVGAGI. V lost 6 bases and J lost 7; bases outside the gene matches: 8. The length of the CDR3 is 14 residues. CDR3 in amino acids: CASRANRGEQPQHF. In DNA form, the CDR3 reads TGTGCCAGCAGGGCAAACAGGGGGGAGCAGCCCCAGCATTTT.

V gene TRBV5-4 combines with J gene TRBJ1-6, with 10 bases lining up with TRBD1. The CDR3 runs 18 residues. The ends lost 4 bases at V and 9 bases at J; junction bases unmatched: 16. CDR1 SGHNT and CDR2 YYREEE come from the germline V gene (reference sequence). For the CDR3, the DNA is TGTGCCAGCAGCCCCCGGGACAGGGGAGTAGGGTTTGGTTCACCCCTCCACTTT. Amino acids: CASSPRDRGVGFGSPLHF.

This chain links TRBV18 with TRBJ2-7; D uncertain. The germline V and J ends were trimmed by 2 bases and 3 bases, with 8 bases remaining between them. The CDR3 extends over 13 amino acids. The germline CDR1 and CDR2 sequences are KGHSH and LQKENI. The CDR3 protein is CASSPTVLYEQYF. For the CDR3, the DNA is TGTGCCAGCTCACCAACAGTTCTCTACGAGCAGTACTTC.

The rearrangement uses TRBV30 and TRBJ1-2; 7 bases map to TRBD1. Germline CDR1 is GTSNPN and CDR2 is SVGIG (reference sequence). Losses at the gene ends were 0 bases for V and 2 bases for J; bases not matched to a gene: 0. The CDR3 consists of 13 residues. The DNA of the CDR3 is TGTGCCTGGAGTGTGGGACAGAACTATGGCTACACCTTC. This encodes CAWSVGQNYGYTF. Full variable domain (missing parts from reference TRBV30 and TRBJ1-2): SQTIHQWPATLVQPVGSPLSLECTVEGTSNPNLYWYRQAAGRGLQLLFYSVGIGQISSEVPQNLSASRPQDRQFILSSKKLLLSDSGFYLCAWSVGQNYGYTFGSGTRLTVV.

V and J are TRBV9 and TRBJ1-6; 7 bases line up with TRBD1. Germline V gene lookup returns CDR1 SGDLS and CDR2 YYNGEE. CDR3 length: 16 amino acids. The junction had 10 bases not matched to a gene; V was cut back by 4 bases and J by 6 bases. As DNA, the CDR3 is TGTGCCAGCAGCTCTAGACGGGACAGCTCTAATTCACCCCTCCACTTT. It is translated as CASSSRRDSSNSPLHF.

The CDR3: CASSLADRGWGNTIYF. DNA of the CDR3: TGTGCCAGCAGCTTAGCCGACAGGGGGTGGGGAAACACCATATATTTT. The chain recombines TRBV7-2 with TRBJ1-3, with TRBD1 matching over 9 bases. Germline lookup yields CDR1 SGHTA and CDR2 FQGNSA. The CDR3 totals 16 residues. V dropped 0 bases and J dropped 4; count of bases not matched to a gene: 4. Filled out from reference TRBV7-2 and TRBJ1-3, the complete variable domain reads GAGVSQSPSNKVTEKGKDVELRCDPISGHTALYWYRQSLGQGLEFLIYFQGNSAPDKSGLPSDRFSAERTGGSVSTLTIQRTQQEDSAVYLCASSLADRGWGNTIYFGEGSWLTVV.

This clone was counted a few times. This chain connects TRBV5-1 to TRBJ1-6, with D perhaps matching TRBD1 (5 bases). The CDR3 extends over 14 amino acids. CDR1 is SGHRS, CDR2 YFSETQ, per germline. The V end lost 4 bases, the J end lost 9 bases, and 14 bases lay between the germline ends. The CDR3 DNA sequence: TGCGCCAGCAGCCAAGGGGTTGGGATTTCACCCCTCCACTTT. Translated: CASSQGVGISPLHF.

The chain joins TRBV12-3 or TRBV12-4 to TRBJ1-1; D is undetermined. The CDR3 loop spans 13 amino acids. Trimming left V 8 bases short and J 3 bases short, with 13 bases between. The CDR3 DNA is TGTGCCAGCTGGCCCCTTCGGGACACTGAAGCTTTCTTT. Its protein is CASWPLRDTEAFF.

V gene TRBV19 combines with J gene TRBJ2-1, with D possibly TRBD2 on 6 matching bases. The CDR3 loop spans 15 amino acids. Trimming cost V 10 bases and J 0 bases, with 16 bases left between them. Germline lookup yields CDR1 LNHDA and CDR2 SQIVND (reference sequence). CDR3 nucleotide sequence: TGTGCCACCACCTATCGGGGGAGCTCCTACAATGAGCAGTTCTTC. Translated: CATTYRGSSYNEQFF.